This T cell receptor beta chain came from a study of T cell responses to AZD1222 COVID-19 vaccine. Libraries were prepared by immunoSEQ multiplex PCR; TCRdb keeps only in-frame clonotypes and omits some of them. The data hold fewer than 150,000 clones, with 80% to 95% observed a single time. As to this clone: Antigen specificity is unknown.

The CDR3 extends over 18 amino acids. With 1 base removed from V and 3 bases from J, the gap between germline ends came to 21 bases. Germline V gene lookup returns CDR1 LGHNA and CDR2 YSLEER. Broader study findings: Possibly, clonal diversity was underestimated; donors were largely white British and included more females. None of the repertoires were sampled until the peak T cell response had passed. An increase in Spike-specific TCR breadth and depth was observed after two AZD1222 doses. At baseline, seropositivity was found in only 5 to 7 AZD1222 recipients.

Sequencing used peripheral blood, obtained on day 0 of AZD1222 vaccination. The TCR sequence derives from an adult in good health. The chain carries TRBV4-3 and TRBJ1-2; no clear D. The CDR3 DNA reads as TGCGCCAGCAGCCAAGGGCTGTCAACGGCCTCAAGACACTATGGCTACACCTTC. This codes for CASSQGLSTASRHYGYTF.